Sequencing of this T cell receptor beta chain was carried out in a study of cytomegalovirus exposure and HLA in healthy donors. The CDR3 totals 14 residues. Germline values: CDR1 PRHDT, CDR2 FYEKMQ (reference sequence). Trimming cost V 4 bases and J 1 base; bases outside gene matches: 2. In regard to this clone: The antigen is unknown.

The repertoire was sequenced with immunoSEQ multiplex PCR; TCRdb's copy has only in-frame clones and lacks some. The table includes 130,000 or so clones, about nine tenths detected once. The donors were part of the 120-subject validation cohort, which stood apart from the roughly 700-subject first cohort. Study-wide results and caveats: According to reports, the classifier identified cytomegalovirus status with high specificity and sensitivity. Most sequenced TCRs were rare (though some public TCRs occurred in many donors). Three chains linked to CMV were shown in vitro to be specific for CMV antigens.

Source material: PBMCs. This clonotype was sampled from a woman in her twenties or thirties in good health and CMV-seropositive. V is TRBV13 and J is TRBJ1-2; 8 bases agree with TRBD1. The CDR3 bases are TGTGCCAGCAGCTCGGACAGGGATAACTATGGCTACACCTTC. This codes for CASSSDRDNYGYTF.